This TCR beta chain was identified during a study of cytomegalovirus exposure and HLA in healthy donors. Trimming removed 5 bases at V and 0 bases at J, with 10 bases between. The CDR3 totals 14 residues. The germline CDR1 and CDR2 sequences are SGHVS and FNYEAQ. The primer mix had 60 Vbeta and 13 Jbeta primers. TCRdb's table, derived via immunoSEQ multiplex PCR, lists solely in-frame clones and lacks some. The listing records approximately 77,000 clones. Sequenced input: PBMCs. This receptor was obtained from a man aged 30-40 years in good health and CMV-seronegative. The chain is built from TRBV7-6 and TRBJ1-1; D is ambiguous. The CDR3 DNA is TGTGCCAGCAGCCGAAACAGATTGAACACTGAAGCTTTCTTT. Translated, it gives CASSRNRLNTEAFF.